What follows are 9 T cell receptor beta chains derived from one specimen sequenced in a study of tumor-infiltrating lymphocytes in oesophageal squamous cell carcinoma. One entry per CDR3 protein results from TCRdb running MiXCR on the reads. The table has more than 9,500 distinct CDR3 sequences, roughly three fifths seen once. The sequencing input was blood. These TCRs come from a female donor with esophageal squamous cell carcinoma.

CDR3 in DNA: TGTGCCAGCAGCCCCGGACTTCCTGGGTTCTACGAGCAGTACTTC. Translated, it gives CASSPGLPGFYEQYF. The chain combines TRBV6-1 with TRBJ2-5; tentatively, D is TRBD2 (5 bases). The J call could be wrong; TRBJ2-7 is a better fit for the DNA end. Per germline, CDR1 MNHNS and CDR2 SASEGT. The CDR3 consists of 15 residues.

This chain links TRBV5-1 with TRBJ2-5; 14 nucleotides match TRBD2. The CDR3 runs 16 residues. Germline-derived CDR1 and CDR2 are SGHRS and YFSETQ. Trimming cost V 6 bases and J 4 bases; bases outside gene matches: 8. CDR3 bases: TGCGCCAGCACGACTCGGGGACTAGCGGGAGCAGAGACCCAGTACTTC. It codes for CASTTRGLAGAETQYF.

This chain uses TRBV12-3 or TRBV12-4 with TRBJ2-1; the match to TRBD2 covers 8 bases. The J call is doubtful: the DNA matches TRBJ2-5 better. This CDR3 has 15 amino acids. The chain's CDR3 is CASSFRGGLQETQYF. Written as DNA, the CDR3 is TGTGCCAGCAGTTTCCGGGGGGGGCTGCAAGAGACCCAGTACTTC.

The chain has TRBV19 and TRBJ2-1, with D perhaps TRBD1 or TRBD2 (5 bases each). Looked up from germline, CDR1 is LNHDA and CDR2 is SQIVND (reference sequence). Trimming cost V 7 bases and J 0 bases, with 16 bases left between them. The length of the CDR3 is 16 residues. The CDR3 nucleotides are TGTGCCAGTACCCTAGGGGCAGGGAGCTCCTACAATGAGCAGTTCTTC. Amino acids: CASTLGAGSSYNEQFF.

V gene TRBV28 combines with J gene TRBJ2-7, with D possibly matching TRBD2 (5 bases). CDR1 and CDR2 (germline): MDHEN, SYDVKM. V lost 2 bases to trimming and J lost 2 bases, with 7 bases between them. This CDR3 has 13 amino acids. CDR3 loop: CASSLSGTYEQYF. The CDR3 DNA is TGTGCCAGCAGTTTAAGCGGCACCTACGAGCAGTACTTC.

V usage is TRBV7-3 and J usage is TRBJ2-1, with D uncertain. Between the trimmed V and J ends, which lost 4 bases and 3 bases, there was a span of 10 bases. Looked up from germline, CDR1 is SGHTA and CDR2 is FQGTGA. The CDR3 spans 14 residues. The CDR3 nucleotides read TGTGCCAGCAGCTCAGATGCCTTCTACAATGAGCAGTTCTTC. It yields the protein CASSSDAFYNEQFF.

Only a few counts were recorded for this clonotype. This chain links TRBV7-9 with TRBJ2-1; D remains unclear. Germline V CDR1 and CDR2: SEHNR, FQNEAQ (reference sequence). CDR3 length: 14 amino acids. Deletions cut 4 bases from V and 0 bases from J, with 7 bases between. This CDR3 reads CASSSLPSYNEQFF. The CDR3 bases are TGTGCCAGCAGCTCCCTCCCCTCCTACAATGAGCAGTTCTTC.

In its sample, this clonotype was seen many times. CDR3 loop: CASRESGGSGETQYF. Here the CDR3 DNA reads TGCGCCAGCAGAGAATCGGGGGGAAGCGGAGAGACCCAGTACTTC. The chain links TRBV5-1 to TRBJ2-5; 7 positions agree with TRBD2. The CDR3 covers 15 residues. Germline lookup yields CDR1 SGHRS and CDR2 YFSETQ. Trimming removed 5 bases from V and 4 bases from J; junction bases left unmatched: 11. Full variable domain (missing parts from reference TRBV5-1 and TRBJ2-5): KAGVTQTPRYLIKTRGQQVTLSCSPISGHRSVSWYQQTPGQGLQFLFEYFSETQRNKGNFPGRFSGRQFSNSRSEMNVSTLELGDSALYLCASRESGGSGETQYFGPGTRLLVL.

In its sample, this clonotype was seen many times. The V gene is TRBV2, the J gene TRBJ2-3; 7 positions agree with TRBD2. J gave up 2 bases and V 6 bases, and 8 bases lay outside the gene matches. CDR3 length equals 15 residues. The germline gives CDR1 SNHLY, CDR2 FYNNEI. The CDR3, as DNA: TGTGCCAGCAGGAAGTCTAGCGGTGACACAGATACGCAGTATTTT. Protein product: CASRKSSGDTDTQYF.